A single sample is the source of the 28 T cell receptor beta chains below, sequenced in a study of shared clonotypes between healthy human individuals. Sequencing was performed with immunoSEQ multiplex PCR; in TCRdb, only in-frame clones are kept and a portion is missing. The profile shows roughly 2.2 million clones, 90% to 95% of them singletons. Sequenced sample: naive CD4+ T cells from PBMCs. Subset here: CD45RA+ positively selected. The receptors shown here come from a man younger than 35 in good health. Some clones in this sample may be carry-over from other donors' samples.

The V call is TRBV28, the J call TRBJ1-5; D remains ambiguous. Germline V CDR1 and CDR2: MDHEN, SYDVKM. Trimming cost V 8 bases and J 1 base, with 12 bases left between them. This CDR3 is built from 14 residues. This CDR3 reads CASVRWRSNQPQHF. CDR3 sequence (DNA): TGTGCCAGCGTAAGGTGGAGAAGCAATCAGCCCCAGCATTTT.

The gene calls are TRBV9 and TRBJ2-3, with D possibly being TRBD2 (5 bases). The germline V gene encodes CDR1 SGDLS and CDR2 YYNGEE. CDR3 length equals 17 residues. V was trimmed by 3 bases and J by 1 base, leaving 18 bases between them. CDR3 sequence: CASSERVETHGTDTQYF. CDR3 nucleotide sequence: TGTGCCAGCAGCGAGAGGGTCGAGACTCATGGCACAGATACGCAGTATTTT. The full variable domain, in which reference TRBV9 and TRBJ2-3 provide the parts outside the CDR3, is DSGVTQTPKHLITATGQRVTLRCSPRSGDLSVYWYQQSLDQGLQFLIQYYNGEERAKGNILERFSAQQFPDLHSELNLSSLELGDSALYFCASSERVETHGTDTQYFGPGTRLTVL.

The CDR3 sequence: CASSRSYQETQYF. The CDR3 DNA reads TGTGCCAGCAGTCGGTCGTACCAAGAGACCCAGTACTTC. The rearrangement uses TRBV28 and TRBJ2-5; D is uncertain. CDR3 length equals 13 residues. From germline, CDR1 is MDHEN and CDR2 SYDVKM. Trimming cost V 5 bases and J 0 bases, with 7 bases left between them.

The genes are TRBV18 and TRBJ2-7, with D tentatively TRBD1 or TRBD2 (5 bases each). The CDR3 loop spans 15 amino acids. V lost 2 bases and J lost 0, with 11 bases in between. Germline V gene sequence: CDR1 KGHSH, CDR2 LQKENI. Here the CDR3 DNA reads TGTGCCAGCTCACCAATCAGGGAGCTCTCCTACGAGCAGTACTTC. This sequence encodes CASSPIRELSYEQYF.

V gene TRBV5-1 combines with J gene TRBJ2-7; D possibly corresponds to TRBD2 (5 bases). Per germline, CDR1 SGHRS and CDR2 YFSETQ. Trimming took 3 bases from V and 4 from J, leaving 14 bases between them. The CDR3 has 14 amino acids. As DNA, the CDR3 is TGCGCCAGCAGCTCACTTATGAGGGAATACGAGCAGTACTTC. It yields the protein CASSSLMREYEQYF.

CDR3 loop: CASSKTLAATSYEQYF. DNA of the CDR3: TGTGCCAGCAGCAAAACCCTAGCGGCAACCTCCTACGAGCAGTACTTC. V usage is TRBV21-1 and J usage is TRBJ2-7; the D call of TRBD2 is as the table states it, not checked on the DNA. TRBV21-1 is a documented pseudogene. The CDR3 contains 16 residues.

The V gene is TRBV29-1, the J gene TRBJ2-5; D tentatively fits TRBD1 or TRBD2 (5 bases each). Germline V gene lookup returns CDR1 SQVTM and CDR2 ANQGSEA. The CDR3 contains 11 residues. Between the trimmed V and J ends, which lost 7 bases and 5 bases, there was a span of 11 bases. Here the CDR3 reads CSAAEGETQYF. CDR3 DNA sequence: TGCAGCGCCGCCGAGGGGGAGACCCAGTACTTC.

V is TRBV28 and J is TRBJ2-1; 7 nucleotides align to TRBD2. The CDR3 is made up of 18 amino acids. V lost 6 bases and J lost 8; bases outside the gene matches: 22. Germline CDR1 reads MDHEN; CDR2 reads SYDVKM. The CDR3 coding sequence is TGTGCCAGCAGACTCATGCGTCCGACTAGCCAGCCCTTTCATGAGCAGTTCTTC. Its translation is CASRLMRPTSQPFHEQFF.

This sequence joins TRBV9 and TRBJ2-7, with D possibly being TRBD1 or TRBD2 (5 bases each). This CDR3 has 16 residues. Germline-derived CDR1 and CDR2 are SGDLS and YYNGEE. The V end was cut by 4 bases, the J end by 2 bases, with 19 bases between. Here the CDR3 reads CASSPNERMGAYEQYF. In DNA, the CDR3 is TGTGCCAGCAGCCCCAACGAGAGGATGGGGGCCTACGAGCAGTACTTC.

The chain employs TRBV5-1 and TRBJ1-2, with D tentatively TRBD1 (5 bases). Trimming removed 0 bases from V and 5 bases from J, with 11 bases in between. The CDR3 extends over 14 amino acids. Germline CDR1 reads SGHRS; CDR2 reads YFSETQ. CDR3 loop: CASSLETVKYGYTF. CDR3 sequence (DNA): TGCGCCAGCAGCTTGGAGACAGTCAAGTATGGCTACACCTTC.

The CDR3 loop is CASSGTLQNSYNEQFF. CDR3 coding DNA: TGTGCCAGCAGCGGGACGCTCCAAAACTCCTACAATGAGCAGTTCTTC. This rearrangement joins TRBV7-2 to TRBJ2-1; D could derive from TRBD1 or TRBD2 (5 bases each). Trimming cost V 5 bases and J 0 bases, with 14 bases left between them. Germline loops: CDR1 SGHTA, CDR2 FQGNSA. CDR3 length equals 16 residues.

The rearrangement joins TRBV29-1 to TRBJ2-3; D might be TRBD1 or TRBD2, each matching 5 bases. The CDR3 runs to 14 residues. V lost 7 bases to trimming and J lost 0 bases, with 14 bases between them. Germline V CDR1 and CDR2: SQVTM, ANQGSEA. In nucleotides, the CDR3 is TGCAGCGCCTTTCGGGGCATTAGCACAGATACGCAGTATTTT. Its protein is CSAFRGISTDTQYF.

The chain uses TRBV28 and TRBJ1-4; no reliable D call. This CDR3 has 13 residues. V dropped 6 bases and J dropped 8 bases, with 13 bases sitting between them. Germline V gene data show CDR1 as MDHEN and CDR2 as SYDVKM. The CDR3 here is CASSSWVGEKLFF. CDR3 nucleotide sequence: TGTGCCAGCAGCTCATGGGTAGGGGAAAAACTGTTTTTT.

This chain links TRBV5-6 with TRBJ2-2; 7 bases line up with TRBD1. The CDR3 has 16 residues. Looked up from germline, CDR1 is SGHDT and CDR2 is YYEEEE. J was trimmed by 6 bases and V by 0 bases; bases with no gene match: 8. CDR3 bases: TGTGCCAGCAGCTTGGGGGCCGGGACAGCGCCCGGGGAGCTGTTTTTT. Translation gives CASSLGAGTAPGELFF.

The chain joins TRBV27 to TRBJ2-7; 7 nucleotides match TRBD2. This CDR3 is 16 amino acids long. The ends lost 3 bases at V and 0 bases at J; junction bases unmatched: 8. Germline CDR1 reads MNHEY; CDR2 reads SMNVEV (reference sequence). As DNA, the CDR3 is TGTGCCAGCAGTTTGTTTTCGCGGGAGCTCTCCTACGAGCAGTACTTC. Its protein product is CASSLFSRELSYEQYF.

This chain joins TRBV5-6 and TRBJ1-4; D is unclear. Between the trimmed V and J ends, which lost 0 bases and 5 bases, there was a span of 8 bases. Per germline, CDR1 SGHDT and CDR2 YYEEEE. CDR3 length: 14 residues. CDR3 protein: CASSLAEQNEKLFF. CDR3 coding DNA: TGTGCCAGCAGCTTGGCCGAACAGAATGAAAAACTGTTTTTT.

The rearrangement uses TRBV7-9 and TRBJ2-7; a possible D gene is TRBD2 (7 bases). The CDR3 consists of 12 residues. Trimming cost V 8 bases and J 3 bases, with 11 bases left between them. In germline, CDR1 is SEHNR, CDR2 FQNEAQ (reference sequence). The DNA for the CDR3 is TGTGCCAGCGGGGAGGGGGGCTACGAGCAGTACTTC. This translates into CASGEGGYEQYF.

Concerning this clone itself: This CDR3 is also generated by other DNA sequences in the sample. This chain connects TRBV6-1 to TRBJ2-1; 7 bases are a match to TRBD2. Unmatched junction bases numbered 4, after V lost 4 bases and J lost 4 bases. This CDR3 has 14 amino acids. CDR1 and CDR2 (germline): MNHNS, SASEGT. CDR3 coding DNA: TGTGCCAGCAGTGTTGGGGGGGGATACAATGAGCAGTTCTTC. It translates to CASSVGGGYNEQFF.

The genes are TRBV19 and TRBJ1-5; 8 bases line up with TRBD1. The CDR3 runs 17 residues. J gave up 3 bases and V 7 bases, and 14 bases lay outside the gene matches. Germline V gene lookup returns CDR1 LNHDA and CDR2 SQIVND (reference sequence). CDR3 amino acids: CASNSLGGQDFNQPQHF. DNA for the CDR3: TGTGCCAGTAATTCCCTCGGGGGACAGGATTTCAATCAGCCCCAGCATTTT.

This chain uses TRBV19 with TRBJ1-2; D might be TRBD1 (6 bases). V lost 1 base to trimming and J lost 7 bases, with 13 bases between them. The CDR3 extends over 14 amino acids. In germline, CDR1 is LNHDA, CDR2 SQIVND (reference sequence). CDR3 sequence reads: CASSIAAGESGYTF. DNA for the CDR3: TGTGCCAGTAGTATAGCCGCAGGGGAAAGTGGCTACACCTTC.

Notes on this clone: Other DNA variants within this sample encode the same CDR3. J is TRBJ2-4 and V is TRBV7-2; D may be TRBD2 (5 bases). Per germline, CDR1 SGHTA and CDR2 FQGNSA. This CDR3 has 13 amino acids. V was clipped by 5 bases and J by 6 bases, with 11 bases between them. The CDR3 region is CASSPGGRNIQYF. As DNA, the CDR3 is TGTGCCAGCAGCCCCGGAGGTCGAAACATTCAGTACTTC.

The V and J genes are TRBV6-5 and TRBJ2-1, with D hard to call. The CDR3 has 16 residues. Germline loops: CDR1 MNHEY, CDR2 SVGAGI. Trimming stripped 0 bases from V and 4 bases from J, with 13 bases between. Here the CDR3 DNA reads TGTGCCAGCAGTTACTCGATTGGCGGCGAGTACAATGAGCAGTTCTTC. Its protein product is CASSYSIGGEYNEQFF.

As regards this clone: This sample includes further DNA sequences coding for the same CDR3. The chain uses TRBV30 and TRBJ2-1; unclear D gene. Germline V CDR1 and CDR2: GTSNPN, SVGIG (reference sequence). V dropped 4 bases and J dropped 4 bases, with 5 bases sitting between them. The CDR3 runs 11 residues. CDR3 in DNA: TGTGCCTGGAACTCGTACAATGAGCAGTTCTTC. This gives the protein CAWNSYNEQFF.

This rearrangement joins TRBV28 to TRBJ1-2; the D is unclear. The germline V gene encodes CDR1 MDHEN and CDR2 SYDVKM. This CDR3 contains 15 residues. V lost 5 bases, J lost 1 base, and 14 bases lay in between. The CDR3 DNA is TGTGCCAGCAGTGCGGAATTTGGGAGTAACTATGGCTACACCTTC. Translating it yields CASSAEFGSNYGYTF.

On this clone itself: At the DNA level, this CDR3 is encoded by other sequences in the same sample as well. The chain uses TRBV7-2 and TRBJ2-5; possible D gene TRBD2, 5 bases. There are 14 residues in the CDR3. Germline V gives CDR1 SGHTA, CDR2 FQGNSA. V was pared by 1 base and J by 1 base, with 7 bases between. This CDR3 reads CASSLESGQETQYF. The CDR3 DNA reads TGTGCCAGCAGCTTAGAAAGCGGCCAAGAGACCCAGTACTTC.

The rearrangement uses TRBV6-5 and TRBJ2-7; D not certain. CDR3 length: 12 residues. CDR1 and CDR2 from the germline V gene are MNHEY and SVGAGI. V was cut by 4 bases and J by 6 bases, with 10 bases left in between. The CDR3 nucleotides read TGTGCCAGCAGTTCGTCCACCGGCGAGCAGTACTTC. Residues: CASSSSTGEQYF.

The J gene is TRBJ1-4, the V gene TRBV4-3; a possible D gene is TRBD1 (5 bases). Germline V gene data show CDR1 as LGHNA and CDR2 as YSLEER. The CDR3 has 16 residues. V lost 0 bases and J 5 bases, leaving 13 bases between the germline ends. The chain's CDR3 is CASSQDPDTLNEKLFF. CDR3 sequence (DNA): TGCGCCAGCAGCCAAGATCCGGACACCCTGAATGAAAAACTGTTTTTT.

In DNA, the CDR3 is TGTGCCAGCAGTTTAGGGGTGAAGCCCCAGCATTTT. Its translation: CASSLGVKPQHF. This sequence joins TRBV28 and TRBJ1-5, with D unresolved. Trimming cost V 2 bases and J 8 bases, with 7 bases left between them. Per the germline V gene, CDR1 is MDHEN and CDR2 is SYDVKM. CDR3 size: 12 residues.